The 11 T cell receptor beta chains below come from one sample, sequenced in a study of Ad26.COV2.S vaccination and SARS-CoV-2 variants. This sample's treatment: roughly 20 received Ad26.COV2.S at low or high dose, single or two shots; about five received placebo; per-sample allocation not given. Specimen acquisition occurred on day 63 following the initial vaccine or placebo injection. Assay: immunoSEQ multiplex PCR; the TCRdb copy retains only in-frame clones and omits some. Of about 680,000 clones listed, about 89% are singletons. Sample: peripheral blood, taken in a trial of Ad26.COV2.S vaccine versus placebo. The source is a person aged 18-65 years who received the Ad26.COV2.S COVID-19 vaccine or a placebo.

The genes are TRBV19 and TRBJ1-2; TRBD1 matches 7 bases. This CDR3 region has 15 residues. The V gene's germline CDR1 is LNHDA and CDR2 SQIVND (reference sequence). Losses at the gene ends were 3 bases for V and 4 bases for J; bases not matched to a gene: 8. The CDR3 DNA reads as TGTGCCAGTAGTATCCGGTTGGAGGGGGCCTATGGCTACACCTTC. Amino acids: CASSIRLEGAYGYTF.

The rearrangement links TRBV6-5 to TRBJ2-1; D is possibly TRBD1 (6 bases). Deletions cut 6 bases from V and 9 bases from J, with 15 bases between. The CDR3 length is 13 residues. Germline assignment: CDR1 MNHEY and CDR2 SVGAGI. The CDR3 nucleotides are TGTGCCAGCAGAGTCAACAGGGTTTCTGAGCAGTTCTTC. Amino acid sequence: CASRVNRVSEQFF.

The chain carries TRBV12-1 and TRBJ2-1; the D call of TRBD2 is as the table states it, not checked on the DNA. TRBV12-1 is a known pseudogene. The CDR3 sequence is 14 residues long. CDR3 bases: TGTGCCAGCAGCTTCAACATGCGGTGGAATGAGCAGTTCTTC. Protein: CASSFNMRWNEQFF.

The rearrangement uses TRBV28 and TRBJ2-7; no clear D. This CDR3 has 16 residues. Germline CDR1 and CDR2: MDHEN and SYDVKM. The V end was cut by 7 bases, the J end by 0 bases, with 19 bases between. CDR3 amino acids: CASIKSGRPSSYEQYF. The CDR3 DNA reads as TGTGCCAGCATCAAAAGTGGACGGCCGAGCTCCTACGAGCAGTACTTC.

This chain links TRBV5-8 with TRBJ2-5; D is uncertain. V lost 0 bases to trimming and J lost 4 bases, with 10 bases between them. CDR3 length: 14 residues. CDR1 and CDR2 from the germline V gene are SGHTS and YDEGEE. In DNA, the CDR3 is TGTGCCAGCAGCTTGGCTGGGAAGGGAGAGACCCAGTACTTC. Protein sequence: CASSLAGKGETQYF. Drawing the rest from reference TRBV5-8 and TRBJ2-5, the complete variable domain is EAGVTQSPTHLIKTRGQQATLRCSPISGHTSVYWYQQALGLGLQFLLWYDEGEERNRGNFPPRFSGRQFPNYSSELNVNALELEDSALYLCASSLAGKGETQYFGPGTRLLVL.

The J gene is TRBJ2-5, the V gene TRBV6-2 or TRBV6-3, with TRBD2 as a possible D gene (6 bases). Trimming pared 5 bases from V and 9 bases from J, leaving 13 bases between. Germline loops: CDR1 MNHEY, CDR2 SVGEGT. The CDR3 totals 12 residues. As DNA, the CDR3 is TGTGCCAGCAGTCCGGGACTCCAAGCCCAGTACTTC. Translated: CASSPGLQAQYF.

The chain links TRBV29-1 to TRBJ2-1; 11 bases fit TRBD2. The ends lost 2 bases at V and 7 bases at J; junction bases unmatched: 10. Germline V gene lookup returns CDR1 SQVTM and CDR2 ANQGSEA. This CDR3 is built from 16 residues. CDR3: CSVEKLAGGPENEQFF. DNA for the CDR3: TGCAGCGTTGAAAAGTTAGCGGGAGGGCCTGAGAATGAGCAGTTCTTC.

The J gene is TRBJ2-3, the V gene TRBV19, with D tentatively TRBD1 (5 bases). Deletions cut 8 bases from V and 6 bases from J, with 9 bases between. This CDR3 spans 11 amino acids. The germline CDR1 and CDR2 sequences are LNHDA and SQIVND (reference sequence). The CDR3 loop is CASRRADTQYF. The CDR3 nucleotides are TGTGCCAGTCGCAGGGCTGATACGCAGTATTTT.

This sequence joins TRBV24-1 and TRBJ2-1, with 9 bases aligning to TRBD1. Per germline, CDR1 KGHDR and CDR2 SFDVKD. This CDR3 is built from 15 residues. V lost 5 bases to trimming and J lost 8 bases; unmatched junction nucleotides: 9. CDR3 coding DNA: TGTGCCACCAGTGCATGGGACAGGGTTAGAGATGAGCAGTTCTTC. Amino acids: CATSAWDRVRDEQFF.

The J gene is TRBJ2-5, the V gene TRBV10-3; 10 bases match TRBD2. Germline V gives CDR1 ENHRY, CDR2 SYGVKD. The CDR3 contains 16 residues. V was pared by 0 bases and J by 7 bases, with 8 bases of the junction left unmatched. For the CDR3, the DNA is TGTGCCATCAGTGAGTCCGCTAGCGGGAGTATGGCGACCCAGTACTTC. Translating gives CAISESASGSMATQYF.

The chain is built from TRBV6-1 and TRBJ1-5; D perhaps matches TRBD1 (5 bases). Trimming took off 2 bases at V and 3 bases at J, with 17 bases between the two ends. Per the germline V gene, CDR1 is MNHNS and CDR2 is SASEGT. There are 17 residues in the CDR3. CDR3 coding DNA: TGTGCCAGCAGTGAAAGGGGTGGGGGAACCCCCAATCAGCCCCAGCATTTT. It is translated as CASSERGGGTPNQPQHF.